This T cell receptor beta chain was identified in a study of early T cells in non-severe SARS-CoV-2 infection. Study as a whole: It was bulk RNA from unsorted whole blood that was sequenced, and the chains were unpaired. Study-level findings and limits: Private and CD4 specificities were missed by VDJdb matching, skewed to anti-spike CD8.

The CDR3 runs 15 residues. V was pared by 4 bases and J by 5 bases, with 8 bases of the junction left unmatched. CDR1 is SGHDT and CDR2 is YYEEEE in the germline V gene. The TCR library protocol attached unique molecular identifiers to the individual cDNA molecules. One entry per CDR3 protein results from TCRdb running MiXCR on the 5' RACE reads. The sample includes around 44,000 distinct CDR3 sequences, 7% to 9% of them seen just once. As to this clonotype: Its specificity is not known.

The sequencing sample was made of whole blood. The chain combines TRBV5-6 with TRBJ1-2; the match to TRBD1 covers 10 bases. The clonotype was recovered from an adult who was a healthcare worker with PCR-confirmed SARS-CoV-2 infection or an uninfected control (not recorded which). The CDR3 loop reads CASSLTGTGVYGYTF. The CDR3 nucleotides read TGTGCCAGCAGCCTGACCGGGACAGGGGTATATGGCTACACCTTC.